The source of this TCR beta chain is a study of CD8+CD57+ T cells in acquired aplastic anemia. Genomic DNA was employed as the template in profiling TCR beta VDJ and CDR3. TCRdb called the reads again in MiXCR, with one record for every CDR3 protein. Altogether under 350,000 distinct CDR3 sequences are present, roughly 53% being singletons, with the ten largest covering under 1.5%. The sequenced patients had an expansion of CD8+CD57+ cells seen by flow cytometry. CDR3 length: 16 residues. Germline CDR1 SGHDT, CDR2 YYEEEE. V was cut by 0 bases and J by 9 bases, with 19 bases left in between. Sequencing was performed on sorted CD4+, CD8+, or CD8+CD57+ T cells (not recorded which) from PBMCs. This TCR was sampled from a human donor with aplastic anemia. The chain is built from TRBV5-6 and TRBJ2-1; D is uncertain. The CDR3 protein is CASSLDAPTIVSEQFF. The CDR3 nucleotides are TGTGCCAGCAGCTTGGACGCTCCGACAATTGTTAGTGAGCAGTTCTTC. The whole variable domain, remainder taken from reference TRBV5-6 and TRBJ2-1, is DAGVTQSPTHLIKTRGQQVTLRCSPKSGHDTVSWYQQALGQGPQFIFQYYEEEERQRGNFPDRFSGHQFPNYSSELNVNALLLGDSALYLCASSLDAPTIVSEQFFGPGTRLTVL.